This entry is about one T cell receptor beta chain. Its specificity is unknown. The TCR alpha and TCR beta cDNA libraries, bearing sample barcodes and UMIs, were generated by 5'RACE using constant-segment primers. Each CDR3 protein gets one entry after TCRdb re-called the 5' RACE reads with MiXCR. The sample yields some 180,000 distinct CDR3 sequences, around a sixth seen once. This entry is derived from a study of T-cell memory formation after mild COVID-19. Findings of the study overall: Clones that shrank (day 15 to 85) were balanced CD4/CD8, whereas later expanders leaned CD4+. Clones that contracted clustered mainly in CM and EM if CD4+ and in EMRA if CD8+.

The CDR3 has 15 residues. Germline V lookup: CDR1 MGHDK, CDR2 SYGVNS. Trimming stripped 2 bases from V and 2 bases from J, with 12 bases between. The receptor's source is a man between 18 and 35 years old who had mild COVID-19 (a few samples of this study predate the infection). Cell type and time point are not known. The J gene is TRBJ1-1, the V gene TRBV25-1; D ambiguous. The sequencing sample was made of PBMCs or a T cell subset sorted from them (not recorded which). The CDR3 region is CASSEGWGFNTEAFF. CDR3 nucleotides: TGTGCCAGCAGTGAAGGATGGGGATTTAACACTGAAGCTTTCTTT.